These 5 T cell receptor beta chains were sequenced from one sample in a study of T cells after yellow fever vaccination. TCRdb called the 5' RACE reads again in MiXCR, with one record for every CDR3 protein. The data contain around 310,000 distinct CDR3 sequences, 3.6% of them seen just once; the ten biggest clones take up roughly a quarter. Sequences were derived from PBMCs, sampled on the day of the yellow fever booster vaccination. These receptors originate from a man younger than 35 who received the YFV17D yellow fever vaccine.

In its sample, this clonotype was seen a few times. The chain has TRBV19 and TRBJ2-7, with 9 positions matching TRBD2. This CDR3 spans 16 amino acids. The V and J ends lost 5 bases and 3 bases, in that order; junction bases with no gene match: 11. Looked up from germline, CDR1 is LNHDA and CDR2 is SQIVND (reference sequence). This CDR3 is CASSRTAGGQGYEQYF. CDR3 coding DNA: TGTGCCAGTAGTCGGACCGCGGGGGGGCAGGGCTACGAGCAGTACTTC.

There are a few counts of this clonotype. The V and J genes are TRBV20-1 and TRBJ2-2, with TRBD2 identical over 10 bases. Germline CDR1 is DFQATT and CDR2 is SNEGSKA (reference sequence). The CDR3 has 16 residues. J was trimmed by 3 bases and V by 1 base; bases with no gene match: 5. CDR3 region: CSARVLAGVYTGELFF. The DNA of the CDR3 is TGCAGTGCTAGAGTCCTAGCGGGGGTCTACACCGGGGAGCTGTTTTTT.

This clonotype was counted a few times. This CDR3 reads CASSQTGSNEQFF. CDR3 DNA: TGTGCCAGCAGCCAGACAGGGAGCAATGAGCAGTTCTTC. The genes are TRBV9 and TRBJ2-1, with 7 bases identical to TRBD1. In germline, CDR1 is SGDLS, CDR2 YYNGEE. With V trimmed by 4 bases and J by 6 bases, 4 bases remained unmatched. The CDR3 length is 13 residues.

The genes are TRBV5-4 and TRBJ1-1, with D maybe TRBD1 (6 bases). Germline V gene data show CDR1 as SGHNT and CDR2 as YYREEE (reference sequence). The CDR3 is 14 amino acids. Between the trimmed V and J ends, which lost 0 bases and 4 bases, there was a span of 10 bases. The CDR3, as DNA: TGTGCCAGCAGCTTGGCAGGGGACGTCACTGAAGCTTTCTTT. As protein: CASSLAGDVTEAFF.

This clonotype was counted only a few times. The chain joins TRBV7-6 to TRBJ1-3, with 7 bases fitting TRBD1. The CDR3 spans 17 residues. Per germline, CDR1 SGHVS and CDR2 FNYEAQ. The trim removed 3 bases at V and 0 bases at J, leaving 8 bases unmatched. The DNA for the CDR3 is TGTGCCAGCAGCTTGACACCCGGGACAGACTCTGGAAACACCATATATTTT. Translating gives CASSLTPGTDSGNTIYF.